The present entry profiles one TCR beta chain with its context. The antigen remains undetermined. With the Oncomine TCR Beta short-read assay, DNA from cultured CD4+ T cells was sequenced. Each CDR3 protein gets one entry after TCRdb re-called the PCR reads with MiXCR. This sample has about 15,000 distinct CDR3 sequences, with 50% to 55% found just once. This entry comes from a study of vaccination and CD4 T cells after COVID-19. With 5 bases removed from V and 3 bases from J, the gap between germline ends came to 31 bases. The CDR3 consists of 20 residues. Germline V lookup: CDR1 SGHTA, CDR2 FQGNSA. Treatment reported: approximately 11-day PBMC culture with coronavirus spike peptide pools or control peptides (ViraFEST assay).

The receptor comes from a human donor who had recovered from COVID-19. The chain uses TRBV7-2 and TRBJ2-5; D tentatively reads TRBD1 or TRBD2 (6 bases each). Material: CD4+ T cells from blood, cultured in vitro. CDR3: CASSAGGRGPYLQVEETQYF. The CDR3 DNA is TGTGCCAGCAGCGCCGGAGGACGGGGGCCCTACCTGCAAGTAGAAGAGACCCAGTACTTC.